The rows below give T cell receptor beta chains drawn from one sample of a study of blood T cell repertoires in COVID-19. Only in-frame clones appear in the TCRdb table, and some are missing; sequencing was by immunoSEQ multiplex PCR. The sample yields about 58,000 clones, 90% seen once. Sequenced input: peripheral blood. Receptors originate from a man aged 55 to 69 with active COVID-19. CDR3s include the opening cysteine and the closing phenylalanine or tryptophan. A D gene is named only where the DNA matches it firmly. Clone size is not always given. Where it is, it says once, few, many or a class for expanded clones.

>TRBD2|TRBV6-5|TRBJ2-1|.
TGTGCCAGCAGGACGCTAGCGGGGCCGGGGGATGAGCAGTTCTTC
CASRTLAGPGDEQFF
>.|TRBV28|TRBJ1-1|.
TGTGCCAGCAGAGCACCCCTGCGCGCTTTCTTT
CASRAPLRAFF
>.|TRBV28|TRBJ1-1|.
TGTGCCAGCAGTTTACTGGGGACACTATACACTGAAGCTTTCTTT
CASSLLGTLYTEAFF
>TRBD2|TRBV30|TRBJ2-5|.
TGTGCCTGGAGTGTGGGACTAGCGGGAGTTGAGACCCAGTACTTC
CAWSVGLAGVETQYF
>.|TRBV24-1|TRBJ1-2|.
TGTGCCACCAGTGATCCAACACGAAACGGACAGACTTACACCTTC
CATSDPTRNGQTYTF
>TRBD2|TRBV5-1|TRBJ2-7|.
TGCGCCAGCAGTCTCCGAGGGAGGGCCTCGGGGGGCGAGCAGTACTTC
CASSLRGRASGGEQYF
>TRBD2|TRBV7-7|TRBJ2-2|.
TGTGCTAGCAGCTTAGCCCGCCCCGGGACTAGCGGGGGGCTGAACACCGGGGAGCTGTTTTTT
CASSLARPGTSGGLNTGELFF
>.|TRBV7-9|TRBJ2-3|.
TGTGCCAGCAGCCAGACGGGGGATACGCAGTATTTT
CASSQTGDTQYF
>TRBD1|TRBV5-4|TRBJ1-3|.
TGTGCCAGCAGCCTAACAGGGGGCAACACCATATATTTT
CASSLTGGNTIYF
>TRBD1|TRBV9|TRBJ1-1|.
TGTGCCAGCAGCGTAGGGATCACACATAATACAGGGGGTGAAGCTTTCTTT
CASSVGITHNTGGEAFF
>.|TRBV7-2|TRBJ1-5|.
TGTGCCAGCAGCTTAGCCTATAACAGGAATAATCAGCCCCAGCATTTT
CASSLAYNRNNQPQHF
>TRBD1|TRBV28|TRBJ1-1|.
TGTGCCAGCAGTTCCCCCCGGCAGGGGGCTAGGGGAACTGAAGCTTTCTTT
CASSSPRQGARGTEAFF
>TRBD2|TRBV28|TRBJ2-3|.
TGTGCCAGCAGTGGGACCTTAGCGGGGGGCACAGATACGCAGTATTTT
CASSGTLAGGTDTQYF
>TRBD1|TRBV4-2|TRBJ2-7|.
TGTGCCAGCAGCCAAGTGAGGAGACAGGGGGCTTTCGAGCAGTACTTC
CASSQVRRQGAFEQYF
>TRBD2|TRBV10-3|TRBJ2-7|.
TGTGCCATCAGCCGAGCGGGGGGGACCTACGAGCAGTACTTC
CAISRAGGTYEQYF
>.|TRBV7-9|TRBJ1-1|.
TGTGCCAGCAGCTTACCGGCGCGGGTAGGACCGAACACTGAAGCTTTCTTT
CASSLPARVGPNTEAFF
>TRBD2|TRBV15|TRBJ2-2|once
TGTGCCACCAGCAGCCTCAGAATCCGGGGGACTAGATGGCTCGGGGAGCTGTTTTTT
CATSSLRIRGTRWLGELFF
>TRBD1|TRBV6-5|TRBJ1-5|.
TGTGCCAGCAGACCGACAGGGGGCAGGAGTCAGCCCCAGCATTTT
CASRPTGGRSQPQHF
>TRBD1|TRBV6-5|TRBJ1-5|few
TGTGCCAGCACTTCGGGACAGGGTCGTCAGCCCCAGCATTTT
CASTSGQGRQPQHF
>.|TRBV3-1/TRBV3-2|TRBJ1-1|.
TGTGCCAGCAGCCAACCCCAGAACACTGAAGCTTTCTTT
CASSQPQNTEAFF
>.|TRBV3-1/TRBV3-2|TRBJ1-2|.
TGTGCCAGCAGCCAAGGTGTTACTAACTATGGCTACACCTTC
CASSQGVTNYGYTF
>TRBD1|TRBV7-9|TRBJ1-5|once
TGTGCCAGCAGCTCCAAGACAGGGGGCAATCAGCCCCAGCATTTT
CASSSKTGGNQPQHF
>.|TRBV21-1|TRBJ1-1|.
TGTGCCAGCAGCAAAGGAGGCCGGTCGGTGAACACTGAAGCTTTCTTT
CASSKGGRSVNTEAFF
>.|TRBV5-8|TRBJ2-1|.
TGTGCCAGCATCCGGGAGACAGGGTACAATGAGCAGTTCTTC
CASIRETGYNEQFF
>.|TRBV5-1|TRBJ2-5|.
TGCGCCAGCAGCTTCGGCCAGGGTAGGGAGACCCAGTACTTC
CASSFGQGRETQYF
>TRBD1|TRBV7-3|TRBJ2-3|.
TGTGCCAGCAGCGAAAGACAGGGAGAGACAGATACGCAGTATTTT
CASSERQGETDTQYF
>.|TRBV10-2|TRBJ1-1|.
TGCGCCAGCATCGGACAGAATGAAGCTTTCTTT
CASIGQNEAFF
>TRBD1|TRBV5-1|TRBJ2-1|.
TGCGCCAGCAGCTTACCGGGACAGCTTTACAATGAGCAGTTCTTC
CASSLPGQLYNEQFF
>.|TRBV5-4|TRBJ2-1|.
TGTGCCAGCAGCTGGCCCGGGACTTATGAGCAGTTCTTC
CASSWPGTYEQFF
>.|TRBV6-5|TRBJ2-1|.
TGTGCCAGCAGTTCCCAACCCGGGACTTACTACAATGAGCAGTTCTTC
CASSSQPGTYYNEQFF
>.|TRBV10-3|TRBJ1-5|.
TGTGCCATCAGTGAGTCGACAGGCTCCCAGCATTTT
CAISESTGSQHF
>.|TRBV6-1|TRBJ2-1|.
TGTGCCAGCAGTGCCAAGACAGGCCCCTCCTACAATGAGCAGTTCTTC
CASSAKTGPSYNEQFF
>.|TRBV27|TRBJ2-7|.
TGTGCCAGCGGGCTGGGCTCCTACGAGCAGTACTTC
CASGLGSYEQYF
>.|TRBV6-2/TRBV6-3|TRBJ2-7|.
TGTGCCAGCAGTTACAGGGGGTGGACCGAGCAGTACTTC
CASSYRGWTEQYF
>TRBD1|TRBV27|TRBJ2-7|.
TGTGCCAGCAGCCATAGCCCCCCGGGACAGACCTACGAGCAGTACTTC
CASSHSPPGQTYEQYF
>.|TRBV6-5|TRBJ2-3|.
TGTGCCAGCAAGCAGGCCTGGGGCACAGATACGCAGTATTTT
CASKQAWGTDTQYF
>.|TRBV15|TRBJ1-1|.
TGTGCCACCAGCAGGGTCCCGGGAACTGAAGCTTTCTTT
CATSRVPGTEAFF
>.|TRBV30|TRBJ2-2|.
TGTGCCTGGAGTGGGACCAGGACATCCTCCACCGGGGAGCTGTTTTTT
CAWSGTRTSSTGELFF
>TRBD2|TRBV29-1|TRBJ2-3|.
TGCAGCGGGGGGGGTTGGACTAGCCCGACAGATACGCAGTATTTT
CSGGGWTSPTDTQYF
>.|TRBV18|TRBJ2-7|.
TGTGCCAGCTCACGGGTGCGGGACCGCTCGCACGAGCAGTACTTC
CASSRVRDRSHEQYF
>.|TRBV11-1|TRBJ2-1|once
TGTGCCAGCAGCTTAATTCCGGGGGCCTACAATGAGCAGTTCTTC
CASSLIPGAYNEQFF
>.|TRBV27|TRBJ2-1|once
TGTGCCAGCCGGGGCAGGGGCCTGTACAATGAGCAGTTCTTC
CASRGRGLYNEQFF
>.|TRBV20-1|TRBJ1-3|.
TGCAGTGCTAGTGCGGGGAGTACTCCCTACGGCACCATATATTTT
CSASAGSTPYGTIYF
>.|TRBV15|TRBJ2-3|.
TGTGCCACCAGCAGAGATATTCCCAGAGATACGCAGTATTTT
CATSRDIPRDTQYF
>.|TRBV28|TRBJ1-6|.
TGTGCCAGCAGGCCGAGGGGGACGGGCTCCTATAATTCACCCCTCCACTTT
CASRPRGTGSYNSPLHF
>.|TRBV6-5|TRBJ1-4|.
TGTGCCAGCAGTTACTCGGCAGGAAGCGAAAAACTGTTTTTT
CASSYSAGSEKLFF
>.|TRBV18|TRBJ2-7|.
TGTGCCAGCTCACCGGGCACTTCCTACGAGCAGTACTTC
CASSPGTSYEQYF
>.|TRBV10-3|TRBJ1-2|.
TGTGCCATCAATTCCGGGGGGCTTGGCTACACCTTC
CAINSGGLGYTF